One and the same sample provided the 31 T cell receptor beta chains below, sequenced in a study of immune cell composition in non-small cell lung cancer. The protocol was immunoSEQ multiplex PCR, while the TCRdb copy is restricted to in-frame clones and leaves out a portion. Counted here are about 3,100 clones, 78% occurring once; the ten biggest clones make up around 7.7%. Source material: lung tumor tissue. All receptors derive from a human donor with non-small cell lung cancer.

This clone has just a few counts. The rearrangement uses TRBV29-1 and TRBJ1-1; D is unclear. Germline V gene lookup returns CDR1 SQVTM and CDR2 ANQGSEA. Trimming pared 2 bases from V and 5 bases from J, leaving 12 bases between. CDR3 length equals 13 residues. The CDR3 bases are TGCAGCGTTGAATTACGGGTAGAAACTGAAGCTTTCTTT. Translated, it gives CSVELRVETEAFF. Variable domain in full (rest from reference TRBV29-1 and TRBJ1-1): SAVISQKPSRDICQRGTSLTIQCQVDSQVTMMFWYRQQPGQSLTLIATANQGSEATYESGFVIDKFPISRPNLTFSTLTVSNMSPEDSSIYLCSVELRVETEAFFGQGTRLTVV.

The chain uses TRBV7-2 and TRBJ2-4; 8 bases fit TRBD1. Looked up from germline, CDR1 is SGHTA and CDR2 is FQGNSA. The CDR3 length is 18 residues. Unmatched junction bases numbered 20, after V lost 5 bases and J lost 8 bases. The CDR3 region has the DNA TGTGCCAGCAGCCTGCGGGACAGGACATCGGGCGAGGGCTACATTCAGTACTTC. Its protein product is CASSLRDRTSGEGYIQYF.

This chain joins TRBV7-3 and TRBJ2-1; weak D call: TRBD2 (6 bases). The CDR3 consists of 15 residues. V gave up 2 bases and J gave up 1 base, with 9 bases separating them. Germline V gives CDR1 SGHTA, CDR2 FQGTGA. The CDR3 protein is CASSLHAGSYNEQFF. The CDR3 DNA is TGTGCCAGCAGCTTACACGCGGGGTCCTACAATGAGCAGTTCTTC.

V gene TRBV6-5 combines with J gene TRBJ2-7, with 12 bases lining up with TRBD1. Germline-derived CDR1 and CDR2 are MNHEY and SVGAGI. Unmatched junction bases numbered 5, after V lost 2 bases and J lost 6 bases. The CDR3 has 15 amino acids. The CDR3 DNA reads as TGTGCCAGCAGTTACGGGACAGGGGGCAGGTCCGAGCAGTACTTC. Protein: CASSYGTGGRSEQYF.

This clone was seen only a few times. V gene TRBV5-1 combines with J gene TRBJ2-2, with 10 bases matching TRBD2. Trimming cost V 0 bases and J 8 bases; bases outside gene matches: 7. The length of the CDR3 is 16 residues. CDR1 is SGHRS and CDR2 is YFSETQ in the germline V gene. The CDR3 bases are TGCGCCAGCAGCTTGGAACTAGCGGGAAAGACGGGGGAGCTGTTTTTT. Protein: CASSLELAGKTGELFF.

The V gene is TRBV14, the J gene TRBJ2-2; 7 nucleotides line up with TRBD2. There are 18 residues in the CDR3. V shed 4 bases, J shed 0 bases, and the junction held 11 bases outside the gene matches. The V gene's germline CDR1 is SGHDN and CDR2 FVKESK. The CDR3 DNA is TGTGCCAGCAGCCTCAGTCTAGCGGAGCCCGCGAACACCGGGGAGCTGTTTTTT. Translated, it gives CASSLSLAEPANTGELFF.

V and J are TRBV15 and TRBJ2-1, with no clear D. V was trimmed by 1 base and J by 5 bases, leaving 9 bases between them. Germline V CDR1 and CDR2: LNHNV, YYDKDF (reference sequence). The CDR3 is 14 residues long. The CDR3 sequence: CATSRVGQDNEQFF. CDR3 nucleotides: TGTGCCACCAGCAGAGTTGGTCAGGACAATGAGCAGTTCTTC. Variable domain in full (rest from reference TRBV15 and TRBJ2-1): DAMVIQNPRYQVTQFGKPVTLSCSQTLNHNVMYWYQQKSSQAPKLLFHYYDKDFNNEADTPDNFQSRRPNTSFCFLDIRSPGLGDTAMYLCATSRVGQDNEQFFGPGTRLTVL.

The chain has TRBV21-1 and TRBJ2-3; the table's D call, TRBD1, was not checked against the DNA. TRBV21-1 is an annotated pseudogene. The CDR3 sequence is 14 residues long. The CDR3 DNA follows: TGTGCCAGCAGCAAAGTACAAACCGCAAATACGCAGTATTTT. This gives the protein CASSKVQTANTQYF.

In nucleotides, the CDR3 is TGTGCCAGCAGCTTCCAACAGTCTGGCTACAATGAGCAGTTCTTC. This gives the protein CASSFQQSGYNEQFF. J is TRBJ2-1 and V is TRBV5-6; D gene uncertain. Trimming removed 2 bases at V and 3 bases at J, with 12 bases between. Germline V CDR1 and CDR2: SGHDT, YYEEEE. The CDR3 runs to 15 residues.

The CDR3 DNA sequence: TGTGCCAGCAGTAAGCCGGGACAGGGAAACGAGCAGTACTTC. This encodes CASSKPGQGNEQYF. This chain joins TRBV6-5 and TRBJ2-7; the match to TRBD1 covers 9 bases. The germline CDR1 and CDR2 sequences are MNHEY and SVGAGI. This CDR3 contains 14 residues. Losses at the gene ends were 5 bases for V and 5 bases for J; bases not matched to a gene: 7.

This rearrangement joins TRBV5-1 to TRBJ1-2; a weak D match, TRBD1 (6 bases). The CDR3 contains 13 residues. V lost 0 bases to trimming and J lost 5 bases, with 8 bases between them. Per germline, CDR1 SGHRS and CDR2 YFSETQ. The CDR3 coding sequence is TGCGCCAGCAGCTTGGACAGGGCGTATGGCTACACCTTC. Protein product: CASSLDRAYGYTF.

This clone has only one observation. This chain links TRBV6-1 with TRBJ1-5; tentative D call: TRBD1 (5 bases). Looked up from germline, CDR1 is MNHNS and CDR2 is SASEGT. The V gene lost 3 bases and the J gene lost 1 base, with 7 bases spanning the gap. The CDR3 totals 14 residues. The CDR3 DNA reads as TGTGCCAGCAGTGACGACAGCAGCAATCAGCCCCAGCATTTT. This translates into CASSDDSSNQPQHF.

The V and J genes are TRBV7-2 and TRBJ2-5; D may be TRBD2 (5 bases). Germline CDR1 reads SGHTA; CDR2 reads FQGNSA. The CDR3 spans 15 residues. The germline V and J ends were trimmed by 5 bases and 0 bases, with 13 bases remaining between them. CDR3 coding DNA: TGTGCCAGCAGCCCCTTTGAGGGCCACCAAGAGACCCAGTACTTC. Translating it yields CASSPFEGHQETQYF.

The chain employs TRBV18 and TRBJ2-1; D unresolved. The CDR3 has 16 amino acids. Trimming shortened V by 0 bases and J by 0 bases, and 9 bases separated the two germline ends. Per germline, CDR1 KGHSH and CDR2 LQKENI. The CDR3: CASSPPSASSYNEQFF. In nucleotides, the CDR3 is TGTGCCAGCTCACCACCGTCTGCCAGCTCCTACAATGAGCAGTTCTTC.

J is TRBJ2-5 and V is TRBV6-1; TRBD2 is a possible D gene (7 bases). V was pared by 2 bases and J by 11 bases, with 21 bases between. Germline-derived CDR1 and CDR2 are MNHNS and SASEGT. This CDR3 contains 15 residues. CDR3 protein: CASSEKDERGGEQYF. The CDR3 region has the DNA TGTGCCAGCAGTGAAAAAGATGAGAGGGGGGGAGAGCAGTACTTC.

This chain links TRBV4-3 with TRBJ2-1, with a possible D match to TRBD2 (5 bases). CDR3 length equals 16 residues. V shed 4 bases and J shed 6 bases, with 19 bases lying between them. Germline V CDR1 and CDR2: LGHNA, YSLEER. CDR3 nucleotides: TGCGCCAGCAGCCTCACTGGAAGCGGACCCCGCAATGAGCAGTTCTTC. It specifies CASSLTGSGPRNEQFF.

The CDR3 DNA reads as TGTGCTAGTGGTTTGGGGACAGGGGGGAATGAGCAGTTCTTC. As protein: CASGLGTGGNEQFF. The V gene is TRBV12-5, the J gene TRBJ2-1, with 10 bases identical to TRBD1. J lost 7 bases, V lost 1 base, and 1 base had no gene match. CDR1 LGHNT and CDR2 FRNRAP come from the germline V gene. The CDR3 covers 14 residues.

The chain employs TRBV2 and TRBJ2-1; 12 bases agree with TRBD2. The CDR3 loop spans 17 amino acids. V trimming: 7 bases; J trimming: 0 bases; junction bases outside the gene matches: 7. Germline V lookup: CDR1 SNHLY, CDR2 FYNNEI. The CDR3 loop reads CASKGLAGGGSYNEQFF. The CDR3 DNA reads TGTGCCAGCAAGGGGCTAGCGGGAGGGGGCTCCTACAATGAGCAGTTCTTC.

The CDR3 sequence is CASSIRAGDEQFF. CDR3 sequence (DNA): TGTGCCAGTAGTATCCGGGCGGGGGATGAGCAGTTCTTC. The V gene is TRBV19, the J gene TRBJ2-1; TRBD2 matches at 7 bases. Germline V gives CDR1 LNHDA, CDR2 SQIVND (reference sequence). The CDR3 is 13 residues long. The trim removed 3 bases at V and 8 bases at J, leaving 4 bases unmatched.

V usage is TRBV19 and J usage is TRBJ2-7; 7 bases agree with TRBD2. This CDR3 is 15 amino acids long. Unmatched junction bases numbered 11, after V lost 5 bases and J lost 4 bases. Germline lookup yields CDR1 LNHDA and CDR2 SQIVND (reference sequence). CDR3 amino acids: CASSVGGGGIYEQYF. CDR3 sequence (DNA): TGTGCCAGTAGTGTAGGCGGGGGAGGAATATACGAGCAGTACTTC.

The chain carries TRBV28 and TRBJ2-2; 9 positions agree with TRBD2. This CDR3 region has 17 residues. CDR1 is MDHEN, CDR2 SYDVKM, per germline. V shed 4 bases, J shed 4 bases, and the junction held 10 bases outside the gene matches. CDR3 in amino acids: CASSSPHSGSFTGELFF. The CDR3 DNA reads TGTGCCAGCAGTTCCCCCCATAGCGGGAGTTTCACCGGGGAGCTGTTTTTT.

CDR3 sequence (DNA): TGTGCCAGTAGTATAGATCGCGGTGACTATGGCTACACCTTC. Its translation is CASSIDRGDYGYTF. This chain links TRBV19 with TRBJ1-2; D uncertain. CDR3 length: 14 residues. Germline-derived CDR1 and CDR2 are LNHDA and SQIVND (reference sequence). Trimming left V 0 bases short and J 3 bases short, with 8 bases between.

This sequence joins TRBV9 and TRBJ1-2; D may be TRBD1 (5 bases). Trimming removed 4 bases from V and 2 bases from J, with 9 bases in between. Germline V lookup: CDR1 SGDLS, CDR2 YYNGEE. The CDR3 contains 13 residues. The CDR3 DNA is TGTGCCAGCAGCTCAGGGCTAAACTATGGCTACACCTTC. Amino acids: CASSSGLNYGYTF.

J is TRBJ2-7 and V is TRBV19; D might be TRBD1 (5 bases). V lost 10 bases, J lost 3 bases, and 16 bases lay in between. Germline V gene data show CDR1 as LNHDA and CDR2 as SQIVND (reference sequence). The CDR3 contains 13 residues. This CDR3 reads CATSPYGHYEQYF. DNA for the CDR3: TGTGCCACCAGCCCGTACGGACACTACGAGCAGTACTTC.

The chain couples TRBV5-8 to TRBJ2-3, with D tentatively TRBD1 (5 bases). This CDR3 has 13 amino acids. The ends were cut back, 0 bases at V and 8 bases at J, with 10 bases in the middle. Germline CDR1 SGHTS, CDR2 YDEGEE. DNA for the CDR3: TGTGCCAGCAGCTTGGGCAGGGAAGGTACGCAGTATTTT. Encoded protein: CASSLGREGTQYF.

The chain is built from TRBV19 and TRBJ2-3, with TRBD1 identical over 8 bases. V was clipped by 5 bases and J by 0 bases; unmatched bases: 16. Per the germline V gene, CDR1 is LNHDA and CDR2 is SQIVND (reference sequence). The CDR3 runs to 19 residues. CDR3 sequence: CASSGALGTGHPSTDTQYF. DNA of the CDR3: TGTGCCAGTAGTGGGGCGTTAGGGACAGGCCACCCTAGCACAGATACGCAGTATTTT.

The rearrangement uses TRBV6-6 and TRBJ1-4; TRBD1 might be the D (5 bases). The length of the CDR3 is 15 residues. Germline CDR1 MNHNY, CDR2 SVGAGI (reference sequence). The ends were cut back, 6 bases at V and 7 bases at J, with 18 bases in the middle. For the CDR3, the DNA is TGTGCCAGCAGGCGCAGGGAGGGTGGCATTGAAAAACTGTTTTTT. It specifies CASRRREGGIEKLFF.

J is TRBJ2-1 and V is TRBV25-1; TRBD1 matches at 11 bases. This CDR3 has 14 amino acids. The germline CDR1 and CDR2 sequences are MGHDK and SYGVNS. The V gene end was trimmed by 8 bases and the J gene end by 4 bases; junction bases not matched to a gene: 4. The CDR3, as DNA: TGTGCCAGCTCTGGGACAGGGGGATACAATGAGCAGTTCTTC. Its protein product is CASSGTGGYNEQFF.

This clone was detected only a few times. The J gene is TRBJ2-1, the V gene TRBV30; possible D gene TRBD2, 6 bases. This CDR3 comprises 17 residues. With 2 bases removed from V and 4 bases from J, the gap between germline ends came to 21 bases. Germline values: CDR1 GTSNPN, CDR2 SVGIG (reference sequence). The CDR3 loop reads CAWSRTASSALYNEQFF. CDR3 DNA sequence: TGTGCCTGGAGTAGGACGGCCTCTAGCGCCCTATACAATGAGCAGTTCTTC.

V gene TRBV30 combines with J gene TRBJ1-6, with 9 bases lining up with TRBD1. The trim removed 0 bases at V and 10 bases at J, leaving 4 bases unmatched. This CDR3 is 14 amino acids long. CDR1 GTSNPN and CDR2 SVGIG come from the germline V gene (reference sequence). The CDR3 loop is CAWSVGQGWSPLHF. The CDR3 nucleotides are TGTGCCTGGAGTGTGGGACAGGGTTGGTCACCCCTCCACTTT.

This chain joins TRBV6-1 and TRBJ2-5; TRBD2 might be the D (6 bases). The CDR3 totals 13 residues. In germline, CDR1 is MNHNS, CDR2 SASEGT. Deletions cut 9 bases from V and 5 bases from J, with 16 bases between. CDR3 DNA sequence: TGTGCCAGTAAAGGAGGGAGGTGGGAGACCCAGTACTTC. Its translation: CASKGGRWETQYF.